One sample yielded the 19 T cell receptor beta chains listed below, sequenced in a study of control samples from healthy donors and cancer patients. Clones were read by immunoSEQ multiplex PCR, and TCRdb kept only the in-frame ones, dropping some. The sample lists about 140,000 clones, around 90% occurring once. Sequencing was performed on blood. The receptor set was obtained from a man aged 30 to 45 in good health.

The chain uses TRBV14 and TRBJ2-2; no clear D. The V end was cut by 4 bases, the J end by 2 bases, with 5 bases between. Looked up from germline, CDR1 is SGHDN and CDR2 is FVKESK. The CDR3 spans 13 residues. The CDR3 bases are TGTGCCAGCAGCCTCATTAACACCGGGGAGCTGTTTTTT. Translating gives CASSLINTGELFF.

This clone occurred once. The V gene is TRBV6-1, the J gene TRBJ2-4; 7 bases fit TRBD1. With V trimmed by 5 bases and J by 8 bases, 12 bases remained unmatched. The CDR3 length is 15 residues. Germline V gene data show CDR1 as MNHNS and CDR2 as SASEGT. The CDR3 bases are TGTGCCAGCAGTCCAATCGGACAGGCCTTTGACATTCAGTACTTC. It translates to CASSPIGQAFDIQYF.

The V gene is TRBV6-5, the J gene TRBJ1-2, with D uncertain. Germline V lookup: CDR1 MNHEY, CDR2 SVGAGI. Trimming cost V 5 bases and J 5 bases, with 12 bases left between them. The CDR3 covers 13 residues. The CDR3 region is CASSPRRVYGYTF. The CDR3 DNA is TGTGCCAGCAGTCCCCGCCGGGTGTATGGCTACACCTTC.

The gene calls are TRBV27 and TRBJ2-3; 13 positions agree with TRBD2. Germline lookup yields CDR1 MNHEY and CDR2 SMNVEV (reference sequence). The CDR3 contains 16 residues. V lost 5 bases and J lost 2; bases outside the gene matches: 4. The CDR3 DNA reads TGTGCCAGCAGTCCGACTAGCGGGAGGTACACAGATACGCAGTATTTT. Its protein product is CASSPTSGRYTDTQYF.

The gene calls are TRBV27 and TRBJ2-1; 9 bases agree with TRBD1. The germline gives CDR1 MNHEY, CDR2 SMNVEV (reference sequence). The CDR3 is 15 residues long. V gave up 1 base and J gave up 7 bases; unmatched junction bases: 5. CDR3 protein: CASSLYRGLVNEQFF. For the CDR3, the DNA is TGTGCCAGCAGTTTATACAGGGGGCTCGTGAATGAGCAGTTCTTC.

The CDR3 sequence is CASNDQQGHFYQPQHF. In nucleotides, the CDR3 is TGTGCCAGCAATGACCAACAGGGGCATTTTTATCAGCCCCAGCATTTT. This chain links TRBV2 with TRBJ1-5, with 7 bases that match TRBD1. The V gene end was trimmed by 7 bases and the J gene end by 5 bases; junction bases not matched to a gene: 14. The CDR3 totals 16 residues. The germline CDR1 and CDR2 sequences are SNHLY and FYNNEI.

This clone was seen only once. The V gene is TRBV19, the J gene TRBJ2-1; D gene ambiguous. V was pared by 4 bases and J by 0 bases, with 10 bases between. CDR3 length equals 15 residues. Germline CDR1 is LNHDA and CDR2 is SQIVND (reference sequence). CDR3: CASSTQMSSYNEQFF. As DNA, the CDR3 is TGTGCCAGTAGTACCCAGATGAGCTCCTACAATGAGCAGTTCTTC.

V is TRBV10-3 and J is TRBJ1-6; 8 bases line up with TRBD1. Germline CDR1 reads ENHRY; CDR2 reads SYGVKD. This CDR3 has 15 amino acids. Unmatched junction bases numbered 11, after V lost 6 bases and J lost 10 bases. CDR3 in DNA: TGTGCCATCAGCAAGACAGGGGATTTAGGCTCACCCCTCCACTTT. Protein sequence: CAISKTGDLGSPLHF.

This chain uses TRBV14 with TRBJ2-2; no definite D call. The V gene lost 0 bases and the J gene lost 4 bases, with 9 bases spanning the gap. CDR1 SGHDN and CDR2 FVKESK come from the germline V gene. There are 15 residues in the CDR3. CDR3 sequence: CASSQDPYITGELFF. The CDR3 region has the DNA TGTGCCAGCAGCCAAGATCCGTACATCACCGGGGAGCTGTTTTTT.

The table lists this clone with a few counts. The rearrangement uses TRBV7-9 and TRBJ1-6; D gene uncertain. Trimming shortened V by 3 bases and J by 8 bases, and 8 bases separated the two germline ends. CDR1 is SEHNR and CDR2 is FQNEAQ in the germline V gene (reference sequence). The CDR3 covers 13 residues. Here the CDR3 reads CASSFPEDSPLHF. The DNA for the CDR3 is TGTGCCAGCAGCTTCCCTGAGGATTCACCCCTCCACTTT.

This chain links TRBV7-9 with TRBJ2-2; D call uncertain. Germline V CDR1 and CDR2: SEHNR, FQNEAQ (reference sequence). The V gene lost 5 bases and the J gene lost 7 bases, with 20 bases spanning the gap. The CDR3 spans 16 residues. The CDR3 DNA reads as TGTGCCAGCAGCCCGATATGGATGGGTTCGGTCGGGGAGCTGTTTTTT. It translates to CASSPIWMGSVGELFF.

In nucleotides, the CDR3 is TGCAGCGTTGCCATTTCCTACGAGCAGTACTTC. It is translated as CSVAISYEQYF. The V and J genes are TRBV29-1 and TRBJ2-7; no firm D call. V was cut by 4 bases and J by 1 base, with 5 bases left in between. Germline CDR1 reads SQVTM; CDR2 reads ANQGSEA. This CDR3 is built from 11 residues.

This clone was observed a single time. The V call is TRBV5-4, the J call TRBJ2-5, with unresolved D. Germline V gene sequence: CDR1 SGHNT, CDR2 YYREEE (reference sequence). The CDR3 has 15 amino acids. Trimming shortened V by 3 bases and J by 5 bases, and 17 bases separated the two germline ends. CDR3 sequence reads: CASSSTGRSPETQYF. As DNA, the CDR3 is TGTGCCAGCAGCTCGACGGGCAGGTCGCCGGAGACCCAGTACTTC.

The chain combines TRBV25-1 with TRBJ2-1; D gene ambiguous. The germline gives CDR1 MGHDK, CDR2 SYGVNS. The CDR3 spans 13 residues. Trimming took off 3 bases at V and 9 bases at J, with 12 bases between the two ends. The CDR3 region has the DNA TGTGCCAGCAGTGATTTACTATTCGGTGAGCAGTTCTTC. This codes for CASSDLLFGEQFF. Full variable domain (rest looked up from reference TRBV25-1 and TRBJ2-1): EADIYQTPRYLVIGTGKKITLECSQTMGHDKMYWYQQDPGMELHLIHYSYGVNSTEKGDLSSESTVSRIRTEHFPLTLESARPSHTSQYLCASSDLLFGEQFFGPGTRLTVL.

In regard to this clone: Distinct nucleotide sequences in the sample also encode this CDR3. CDR3 sequence reads: CASSPNGQGSYEQYF. Here the CDR3 DNA reads TGTGCCAGCTCACCGAACGGACAAGGAAGCTACGAGCAGTACTTC. The chain combines TRBV18 with TRBJ2-7; tentatively, D is TRBD1 (5 bases). The CDR3 sequence is 15 residues long. V lost 3 bases and J lost 3, with 15 bases in between. CDR1 is KGHSH, CDR2 LQKENI, per germline.

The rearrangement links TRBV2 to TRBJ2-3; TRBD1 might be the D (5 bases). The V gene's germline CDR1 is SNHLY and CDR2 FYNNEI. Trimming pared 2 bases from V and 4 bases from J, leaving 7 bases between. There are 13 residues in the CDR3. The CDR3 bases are TGTGCCAGCAGTGAACAAGGGGCAGATACGCAGTATTTT. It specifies CASSEQGADTQYF.

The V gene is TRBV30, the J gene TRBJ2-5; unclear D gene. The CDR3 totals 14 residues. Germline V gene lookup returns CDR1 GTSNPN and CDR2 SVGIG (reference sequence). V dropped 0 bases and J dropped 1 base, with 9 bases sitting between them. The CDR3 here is CAWSVRSSQETQYF. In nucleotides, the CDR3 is TGTGCCTGGAGTGTCCGAAGCAGCCAAGAGACCCAGTACTTC.

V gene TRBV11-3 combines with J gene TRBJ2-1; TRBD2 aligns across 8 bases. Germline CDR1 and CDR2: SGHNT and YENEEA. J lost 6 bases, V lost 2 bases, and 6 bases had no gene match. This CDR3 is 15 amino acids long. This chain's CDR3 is CASSLLVAGTNEQFF. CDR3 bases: TGTGCCAGCAGCTTATTAGTAGCGGGAACCAATGAGCAGTTCTTC.

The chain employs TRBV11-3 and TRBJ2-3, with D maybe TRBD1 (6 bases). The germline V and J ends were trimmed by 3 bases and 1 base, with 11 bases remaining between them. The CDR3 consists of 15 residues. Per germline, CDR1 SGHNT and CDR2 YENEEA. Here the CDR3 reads CASSLMRQGTDTQYF. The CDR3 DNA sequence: TGTGCCAGCAGCTTGATGCGACAGGGCACAGATACGCAGTATTTT. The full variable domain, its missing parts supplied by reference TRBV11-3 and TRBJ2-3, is EAGVVQSPRYKIIEKKQPVAFWCNPISGHNTLYWYLQNLGQGPELLIRYENEEAVDDSQLPKDRFSAERLKGVDSTLKIQPAELGDSAVYLCASSLMRQGTDTQYFGPGTRLTVL.